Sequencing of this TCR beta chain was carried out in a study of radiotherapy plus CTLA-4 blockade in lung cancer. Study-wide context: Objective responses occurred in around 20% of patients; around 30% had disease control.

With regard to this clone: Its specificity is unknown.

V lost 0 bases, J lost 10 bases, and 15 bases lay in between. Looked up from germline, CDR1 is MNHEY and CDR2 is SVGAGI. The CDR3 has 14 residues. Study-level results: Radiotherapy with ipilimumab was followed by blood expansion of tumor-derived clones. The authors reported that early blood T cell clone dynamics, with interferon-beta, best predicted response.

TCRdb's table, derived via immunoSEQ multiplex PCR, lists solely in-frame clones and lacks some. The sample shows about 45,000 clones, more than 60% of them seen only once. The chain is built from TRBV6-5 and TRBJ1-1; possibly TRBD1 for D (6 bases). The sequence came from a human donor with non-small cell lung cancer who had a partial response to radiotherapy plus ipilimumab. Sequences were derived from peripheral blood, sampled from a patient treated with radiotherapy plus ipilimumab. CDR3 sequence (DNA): TGTGCCAGCAGTTACTCCGACAGGATTCCGTTAGCTTTCTTT. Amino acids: CASSYSDRIPLAFF.